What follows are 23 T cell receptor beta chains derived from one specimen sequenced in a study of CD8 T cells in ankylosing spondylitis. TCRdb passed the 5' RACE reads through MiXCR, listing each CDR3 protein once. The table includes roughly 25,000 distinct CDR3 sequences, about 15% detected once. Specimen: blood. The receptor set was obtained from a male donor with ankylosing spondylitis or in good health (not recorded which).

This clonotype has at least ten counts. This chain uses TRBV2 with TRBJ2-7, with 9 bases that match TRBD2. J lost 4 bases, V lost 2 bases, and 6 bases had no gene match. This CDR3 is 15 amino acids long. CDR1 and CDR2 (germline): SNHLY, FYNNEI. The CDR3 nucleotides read TGTGCCAGCAGTGAAAGAGTGACTAGCGGTTACGAGCAGTACTTC. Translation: CASSERVTSGYEQYF. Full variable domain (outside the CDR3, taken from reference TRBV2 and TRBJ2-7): EPEVTQTPSHQVTQMGQEVILRCVPISNHLYFYWYRQILGQKVEFLVSFYNNEISEKSEIFDDQFSVERPDGSNFTLKIRSTKLEDSAMYFCASSERVTSGYEQYFGPGTRLTVT.

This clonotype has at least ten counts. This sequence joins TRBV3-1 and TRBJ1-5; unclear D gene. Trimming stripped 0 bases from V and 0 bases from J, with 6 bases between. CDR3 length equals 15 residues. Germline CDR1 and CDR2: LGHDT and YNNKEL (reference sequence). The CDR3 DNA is TGTGCCAGCAGCCAAGATACGTATAGCAATCAGCCCCAGCATTTT. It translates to CASSQDTYSNQPQHF.

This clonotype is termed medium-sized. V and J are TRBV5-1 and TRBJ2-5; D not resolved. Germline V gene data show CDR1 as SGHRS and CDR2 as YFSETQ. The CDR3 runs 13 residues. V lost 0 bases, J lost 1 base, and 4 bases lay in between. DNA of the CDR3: TGCGCCAGCAGCTTGGGGGTCCAAGAGACCCAGTACTTC. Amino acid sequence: CASSLGVQETQYF.

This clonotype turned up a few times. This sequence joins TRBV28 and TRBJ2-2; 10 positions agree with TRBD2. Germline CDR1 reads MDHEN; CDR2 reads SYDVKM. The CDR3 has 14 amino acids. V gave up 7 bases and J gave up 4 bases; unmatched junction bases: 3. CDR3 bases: TGTGCCAGCATAGCGGGAGGAGGCACCGGGGAGCTGTTTTTT. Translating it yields CASIAGGGTGELFF. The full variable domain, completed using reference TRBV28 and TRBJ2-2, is DVKVTQSSRYLVKRTGEKVFLECVQDMDHENMFWYRQDPGLGLRLIYFSYDVKMKEKGDIPEGYSVSREKKERFSLILESASTNQTSMYLCASIAGGGTGELFFGEGSRLTVL.

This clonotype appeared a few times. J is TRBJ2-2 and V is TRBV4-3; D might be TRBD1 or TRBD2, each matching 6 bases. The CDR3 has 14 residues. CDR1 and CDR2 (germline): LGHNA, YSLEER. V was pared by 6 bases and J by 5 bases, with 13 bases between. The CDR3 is CASRLRGGTGELFF. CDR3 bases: TGCGCCAGCAGGCTCAGGGGAGGAACCGGGGAGCTGTTTTTT.

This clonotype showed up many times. CDR3 bases: TGTGCCAGCAGCTCTTTGATCCATTCTAGCACAGATACGCAGTATTTT. As protein: CASSSLIHSSTDTQYF. The chain joins TRBV7-2 to TRBJ2-3, with unresolved D. The germline CDR1 and CDR2 sequences are SGHTA and FQGNSA. This CDR3 comprises 16 residues. V was cut by 4 bases and J by 0 bases, with 14 bases left in between.

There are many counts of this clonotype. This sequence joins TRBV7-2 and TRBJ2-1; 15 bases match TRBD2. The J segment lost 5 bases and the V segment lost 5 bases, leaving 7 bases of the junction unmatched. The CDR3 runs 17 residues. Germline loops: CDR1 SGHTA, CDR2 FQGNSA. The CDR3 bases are TGTGCCAGCAGCCTGGGACTAGCGGGGGGTCTTAACAATGAGCAGTTCTTC. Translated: CASSLGLAGGLNNEQFF.

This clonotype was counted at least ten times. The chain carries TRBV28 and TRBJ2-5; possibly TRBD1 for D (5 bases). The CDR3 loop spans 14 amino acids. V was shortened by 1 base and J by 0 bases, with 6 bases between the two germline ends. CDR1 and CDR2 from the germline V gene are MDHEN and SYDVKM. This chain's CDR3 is CASSLLDNQETQYF. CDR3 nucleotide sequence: TGTGCCAGCAGTTTATTGGACAACCAAGAGACCCAGTACTTC. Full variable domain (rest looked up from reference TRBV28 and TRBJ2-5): DVKVTQSSRYLVKRTGEKVFLECVQDMDHENMFWYRQDPGLGLRLIYFSYDVKMKEKGDIPEGYSVSREKKERFSLILESASTNQTSMYLCASSLLDNQETQYFGPGTRLLVL.

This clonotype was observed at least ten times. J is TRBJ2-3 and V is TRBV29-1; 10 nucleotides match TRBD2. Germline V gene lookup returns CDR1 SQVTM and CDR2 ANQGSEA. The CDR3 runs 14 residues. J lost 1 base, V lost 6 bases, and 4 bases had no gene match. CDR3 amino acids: CSVGGLAGTDTQYF. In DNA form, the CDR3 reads TGCAGCGTGGGAGGACTAGCGGGCACAGATACGCAGTATTTT.

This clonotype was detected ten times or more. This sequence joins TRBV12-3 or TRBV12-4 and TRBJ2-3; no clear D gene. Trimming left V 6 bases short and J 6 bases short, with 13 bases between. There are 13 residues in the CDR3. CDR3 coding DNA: TGTGCCAGCAGCAGAAACCGTTGGGATACGCAGTATTTT. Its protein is CASSRNRWDTQYF.

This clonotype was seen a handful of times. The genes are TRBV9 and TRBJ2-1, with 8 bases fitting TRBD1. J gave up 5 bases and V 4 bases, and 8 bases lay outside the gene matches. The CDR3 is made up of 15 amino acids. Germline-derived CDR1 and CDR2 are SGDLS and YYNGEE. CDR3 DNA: TGTGCCAGCAGCCCTCAGGGGGCCGTGAACAATGAGCAGTTCTTC. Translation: CASSPQGAVNNEQFF. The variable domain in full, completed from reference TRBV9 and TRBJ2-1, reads DSGVTQTPKHLITATGQRVTLRCSPRSGDLSVYWYQQSLDQGLQFLIQYYNGEERAKGNILERFSAQQFPDLHSELNLSSLELGDSALYFCASSPQGAVNNEQFFGPGTRLTVL.

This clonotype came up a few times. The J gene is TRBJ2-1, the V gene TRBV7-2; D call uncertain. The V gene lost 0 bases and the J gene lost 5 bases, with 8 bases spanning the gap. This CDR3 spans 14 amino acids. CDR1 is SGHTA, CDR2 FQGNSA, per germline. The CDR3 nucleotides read TGTGCCAGCAGCTTAGCCGGGCCCAACAATGAGCAGTTCTTC. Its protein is CASSLAGPNNEQFF.

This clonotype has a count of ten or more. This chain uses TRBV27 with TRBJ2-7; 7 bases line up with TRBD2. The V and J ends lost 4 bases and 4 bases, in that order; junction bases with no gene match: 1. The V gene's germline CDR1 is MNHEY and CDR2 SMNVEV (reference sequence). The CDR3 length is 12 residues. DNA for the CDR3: TGTGCCAGCAGTTCCGGGGGGTACGAGCAGTACTTC. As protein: CASSSGGYEQYF.

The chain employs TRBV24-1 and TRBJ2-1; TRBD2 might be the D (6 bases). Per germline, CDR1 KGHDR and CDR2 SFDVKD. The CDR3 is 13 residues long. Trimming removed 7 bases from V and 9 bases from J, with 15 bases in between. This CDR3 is CATRHAGRVEQFF. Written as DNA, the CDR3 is TGTGCCACCAGGCATGCGGGGCGTGTTGAGCAGTTCTTC.

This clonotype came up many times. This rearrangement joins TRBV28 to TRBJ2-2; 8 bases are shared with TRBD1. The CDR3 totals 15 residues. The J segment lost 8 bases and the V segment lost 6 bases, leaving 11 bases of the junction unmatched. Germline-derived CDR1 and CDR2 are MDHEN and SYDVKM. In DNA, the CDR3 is TGTGCCAGCAGCCTGACAGGGGATTTGGTTGGGGAGCTGTTTTTT. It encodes CASSLTGDLVGELFF.

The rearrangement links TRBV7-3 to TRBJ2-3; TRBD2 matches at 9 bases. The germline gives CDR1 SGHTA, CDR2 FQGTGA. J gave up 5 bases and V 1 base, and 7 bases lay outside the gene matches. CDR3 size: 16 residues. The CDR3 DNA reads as TGTGCCAGCAGCTTAAGCCCTAGCGGGAAGGGAGATACGCAGTATTTT. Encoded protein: CASSLSPSGKGDTQYF. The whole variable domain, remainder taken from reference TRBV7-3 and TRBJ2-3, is GAGVSQTPSNKVTEKGKYVELRCDPISGHTALYWYRQSLGQGPEFLIYFQGTGAADDSGLPNDRFFAVRPEGSVSTLKIQRTERGDSAVYLCASSLSPSGKGDTQYFGPGTRLTVL.

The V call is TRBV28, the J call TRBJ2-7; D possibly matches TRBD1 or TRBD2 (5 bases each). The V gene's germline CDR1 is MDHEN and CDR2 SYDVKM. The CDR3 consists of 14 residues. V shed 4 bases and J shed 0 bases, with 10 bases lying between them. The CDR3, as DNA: TGTGCCAGCAGTTGGGGGACCTACTCCTACGAGCAGTACTTC. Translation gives CASSWGTYSYEQYF.

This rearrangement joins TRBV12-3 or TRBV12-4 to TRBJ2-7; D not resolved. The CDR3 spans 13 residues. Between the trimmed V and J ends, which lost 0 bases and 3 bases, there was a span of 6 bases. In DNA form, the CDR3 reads TGTGCCAGCAGTTTAGCCATGAACTACGAGCAGTACTTC. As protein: CASSLAMNYEQYF.

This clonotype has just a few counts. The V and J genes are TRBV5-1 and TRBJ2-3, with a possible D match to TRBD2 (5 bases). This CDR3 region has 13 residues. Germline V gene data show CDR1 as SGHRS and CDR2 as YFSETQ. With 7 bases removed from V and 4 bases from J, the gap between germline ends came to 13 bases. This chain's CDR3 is CASGLQKADTQYF. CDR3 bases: TGCGCCAGCGGACTTCAGAAGGCAGATACGCAGTATTTT.

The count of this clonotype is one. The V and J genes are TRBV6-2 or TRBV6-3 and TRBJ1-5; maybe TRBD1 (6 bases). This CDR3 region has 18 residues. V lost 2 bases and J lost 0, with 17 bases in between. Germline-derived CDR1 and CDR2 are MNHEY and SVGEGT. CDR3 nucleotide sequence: TGTGCCAGCAGTTACCATATGGACAGAAGCAATAGCAATCAGCCCCAGCATTTT. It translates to CASSYHMDRSNSNQPQHF.

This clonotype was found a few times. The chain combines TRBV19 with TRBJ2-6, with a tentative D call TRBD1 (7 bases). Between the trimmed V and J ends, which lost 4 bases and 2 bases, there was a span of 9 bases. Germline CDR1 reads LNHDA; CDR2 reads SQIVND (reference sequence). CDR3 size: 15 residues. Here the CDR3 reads CASSTGGTGANVLTF. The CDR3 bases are TGTGCCAGTAGTACAGGGGGGACTGGGGCCAACGTCCTGACTTTC.

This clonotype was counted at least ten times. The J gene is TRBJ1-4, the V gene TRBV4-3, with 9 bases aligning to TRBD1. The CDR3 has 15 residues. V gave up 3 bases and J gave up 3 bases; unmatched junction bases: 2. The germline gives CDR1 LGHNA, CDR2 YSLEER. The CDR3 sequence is CASSQDRGSNEKLFF. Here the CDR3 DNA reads TGCGCCAGCAGCCAGGACAGGGGATCTAATGAAAAACTGTTTTTT.

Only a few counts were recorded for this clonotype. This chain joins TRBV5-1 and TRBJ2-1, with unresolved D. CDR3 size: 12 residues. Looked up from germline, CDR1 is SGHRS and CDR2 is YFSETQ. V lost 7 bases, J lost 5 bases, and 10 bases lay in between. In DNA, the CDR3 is TGCGCCAGCTCCTTGGGGAACAATGAGCAGTTCTTC. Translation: CASSLGNNEQFF.